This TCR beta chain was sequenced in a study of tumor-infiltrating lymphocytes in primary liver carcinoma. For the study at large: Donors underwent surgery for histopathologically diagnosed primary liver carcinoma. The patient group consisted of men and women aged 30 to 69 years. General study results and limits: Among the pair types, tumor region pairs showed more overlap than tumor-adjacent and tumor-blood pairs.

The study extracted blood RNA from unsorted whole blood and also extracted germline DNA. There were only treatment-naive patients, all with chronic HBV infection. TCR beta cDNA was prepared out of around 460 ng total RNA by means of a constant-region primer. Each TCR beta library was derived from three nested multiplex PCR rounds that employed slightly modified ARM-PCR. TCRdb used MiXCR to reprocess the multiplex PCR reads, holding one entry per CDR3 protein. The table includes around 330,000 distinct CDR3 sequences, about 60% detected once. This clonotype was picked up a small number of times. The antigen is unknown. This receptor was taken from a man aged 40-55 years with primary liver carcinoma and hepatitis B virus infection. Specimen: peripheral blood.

The CDR3 sequence: CASSQEPYEQYF. Written as DNA, the CDR3 is TGCGCCAGCAGCCAAGAACCCTACGAGCAGTACTTC. The J gene is TRBJ2-7, the V gene TRBV4-1; D gene uncertain. Per the germline V gene, CDR1 is MGHRA and CDR2 is YSYEKL. This CDR3 spans 12 amino acids. The V and J ends lost 0 bases and 2 bases respectively, with 2 bases between them.